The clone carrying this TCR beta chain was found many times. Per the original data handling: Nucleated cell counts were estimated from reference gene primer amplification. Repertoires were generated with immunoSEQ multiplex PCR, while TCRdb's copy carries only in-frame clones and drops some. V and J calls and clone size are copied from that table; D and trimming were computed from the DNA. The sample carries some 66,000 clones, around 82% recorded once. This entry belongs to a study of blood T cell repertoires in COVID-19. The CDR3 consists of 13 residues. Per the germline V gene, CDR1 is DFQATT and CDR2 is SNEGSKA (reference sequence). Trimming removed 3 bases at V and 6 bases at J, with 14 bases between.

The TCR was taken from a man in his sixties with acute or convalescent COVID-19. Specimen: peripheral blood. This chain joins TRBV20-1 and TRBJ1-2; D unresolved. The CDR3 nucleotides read TGCAGTGCTAGTTACGGGGTGGTTAATGGCTACACCTTC. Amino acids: CSASYGVVNGYTF.